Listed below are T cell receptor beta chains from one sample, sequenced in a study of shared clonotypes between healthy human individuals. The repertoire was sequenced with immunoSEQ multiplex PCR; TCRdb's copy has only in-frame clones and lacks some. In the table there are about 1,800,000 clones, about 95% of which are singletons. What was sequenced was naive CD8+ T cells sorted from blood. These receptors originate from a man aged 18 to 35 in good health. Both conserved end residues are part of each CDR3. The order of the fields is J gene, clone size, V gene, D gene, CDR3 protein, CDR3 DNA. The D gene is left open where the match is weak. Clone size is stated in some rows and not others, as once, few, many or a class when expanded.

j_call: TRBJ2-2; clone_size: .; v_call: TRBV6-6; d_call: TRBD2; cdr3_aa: CASSGEGGELFF; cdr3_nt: TGTGCCAGCAGTGGGGAGGGCGGGGAGCTGTTTTTT
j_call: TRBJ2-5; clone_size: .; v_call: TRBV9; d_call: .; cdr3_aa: CASSPLAWEETQYF; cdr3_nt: TGTGCCAGCAGCCCCTTGGCTTGGGAGGAGACCCAGTACTTC
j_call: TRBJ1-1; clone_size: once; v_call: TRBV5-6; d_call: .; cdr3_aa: CASSLSGEGYTEAFF; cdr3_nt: TGTGCCAGCAGCTTATCAGGGGAAGGGTACACTGAAGCTTTCTTT
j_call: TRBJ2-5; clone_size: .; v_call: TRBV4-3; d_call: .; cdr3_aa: CASSQDQGETQYF; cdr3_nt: TGCGCCAGCAGCCAAGATCAGGGAGAGACCCAGTACTTC
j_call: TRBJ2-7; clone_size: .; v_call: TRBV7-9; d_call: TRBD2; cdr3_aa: CASRLAAAAEQYF; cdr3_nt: TGTGCCAGCAGACTAGCGGCGGCAGCCGAGCAGTACTTC
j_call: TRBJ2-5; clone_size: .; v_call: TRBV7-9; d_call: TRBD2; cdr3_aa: CASSSNPPGLDMETQYF; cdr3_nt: TGTGCCAGCAGCTCGAACCCTCCGGGACTAGATATGGAGACCCAGTACTTC
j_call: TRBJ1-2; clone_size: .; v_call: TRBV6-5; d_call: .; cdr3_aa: CASSYSGWEGGYTF; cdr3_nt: TGTGCCAGCAGTTACTCGGGTTGGGAAGGCGGCTACACCTTC
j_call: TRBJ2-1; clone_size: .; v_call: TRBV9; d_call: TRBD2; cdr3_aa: CASSVGQRGYDEQFF; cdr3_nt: TGTGCCAGCAGCGTAGGTCAGCGGGGGTACGATGAGCAGTTCTTC
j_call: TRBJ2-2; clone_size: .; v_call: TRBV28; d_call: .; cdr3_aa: CASSLTGAGELFF; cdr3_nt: TGTGCCAGCAGTTTGACTGGGGCCGGGGAGCTGTTTTTT
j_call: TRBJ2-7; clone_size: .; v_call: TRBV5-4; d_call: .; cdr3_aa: CASSFRDYEQYF; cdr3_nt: TGTGCCAGCAGCTTCAGGGACTACGAGCAGTACTTC
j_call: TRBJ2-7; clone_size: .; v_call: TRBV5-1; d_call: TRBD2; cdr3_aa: CASSLDGGLAYEQYF; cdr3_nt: TGCGCCAGCAGCTTGGATGGCGGACTAGCCTACGAGCAGTACTTC
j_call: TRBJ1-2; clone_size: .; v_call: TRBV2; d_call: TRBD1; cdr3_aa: CARHYRGGYTF; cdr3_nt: TGTGCCAGGCATTACAGGGGAGGCTACACCTTC
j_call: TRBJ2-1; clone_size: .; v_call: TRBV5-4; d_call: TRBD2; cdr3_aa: CASSHRGTSGYNEQFF; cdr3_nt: TGTGCCAGCAGCCACCGCGGGACTAGCGGCTACAATGAGCAGTTCTTC
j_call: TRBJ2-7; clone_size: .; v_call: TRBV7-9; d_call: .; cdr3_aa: CASSDSGQESSYEQYF; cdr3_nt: TGTGCCAGCAGCGACAGTGGGCAGGAGAGCTCCTACGAGCAGTACTTC
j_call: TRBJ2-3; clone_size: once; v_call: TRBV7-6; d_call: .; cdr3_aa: CASSLVAGNTDTQYF; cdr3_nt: TGTGCCAGCAGCTTAGTTGCCGGGAACACAGATACGCAGTATTTT
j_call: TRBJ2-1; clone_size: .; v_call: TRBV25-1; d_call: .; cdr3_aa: CASSVPSSYNEQFF; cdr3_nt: TGTGCCAGCAGTGTACCGAGCTCCTACAATGAGCAGTTCTTC
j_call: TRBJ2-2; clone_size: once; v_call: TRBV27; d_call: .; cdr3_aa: CASSLGSSGGELFF; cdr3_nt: TGTGCCAGCAGTTTGGGTAGCTCTGGGGGGGAGCTGTTTTTT
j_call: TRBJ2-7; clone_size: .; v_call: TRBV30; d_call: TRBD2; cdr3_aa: CASWEGGYEQYF; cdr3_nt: TGTGCCTCCTGGGAGGGTGGCTACGAGCAGTACTTC
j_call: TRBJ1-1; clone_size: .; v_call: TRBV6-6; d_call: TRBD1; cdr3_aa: CASSYQGGTEAFF; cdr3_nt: TGTGCCAGCAGTTACCAGGGGGGGACTGAAGCTTTCTTT
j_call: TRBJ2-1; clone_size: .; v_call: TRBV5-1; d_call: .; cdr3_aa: CASSSDSDNEQFF; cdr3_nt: TGCGCCAGCAGCTCGGACAGCGACAATGAGCAGTTCTTC
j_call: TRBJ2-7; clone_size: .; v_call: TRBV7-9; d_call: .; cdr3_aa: CASSLENLSYEQYF; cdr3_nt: TGTGCCAGCAGCTTAGAAAACCTCTCCTACGAGCAGTACTTC
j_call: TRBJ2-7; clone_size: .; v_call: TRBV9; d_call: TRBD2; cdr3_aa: CASSSTGGPEGYEQYF; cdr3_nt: TGTGCCAGCAGCTCCACGGGGGGTCCTGAGGGGTACGAGCAGTACTTC
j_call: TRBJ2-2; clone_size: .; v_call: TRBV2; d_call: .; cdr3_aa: CASTENPPRNTGELFF; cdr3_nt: TGTGCCAGCACCGAGAATCCTCCAAGGAACACCGGGGAGCTGTTTTTT
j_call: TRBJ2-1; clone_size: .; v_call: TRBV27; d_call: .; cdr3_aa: CASGDTYNEQFF; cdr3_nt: TGTGCCAGCGGGGACACCTACAATGAGCAGTTCTTC
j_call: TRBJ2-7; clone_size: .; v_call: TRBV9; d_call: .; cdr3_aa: CASSPSSTPAYEQYF; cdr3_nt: TGTGCCAGCAGCCCCTCTAGCACCCCAGCCTACGAGCAGTACTTC
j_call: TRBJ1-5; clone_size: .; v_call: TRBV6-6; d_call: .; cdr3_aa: CASSYSYQPQHF; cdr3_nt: TGTGCCAGCAGTTATTCGTATCAGCCCCAGCATTTT
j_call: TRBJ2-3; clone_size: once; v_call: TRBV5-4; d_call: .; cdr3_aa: CASSLGPLTDTQYF; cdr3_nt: TGTGCCAGCAGCTTGGGACCGCTCACAGATACGCAGTATTTT
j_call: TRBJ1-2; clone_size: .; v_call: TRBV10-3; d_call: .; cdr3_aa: CAISESGREVGYGYTF; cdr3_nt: TGTGCCATCAGTGAGTCGGGTCGTGAGGTTGGCTATGGCTACACCTTC